This T cell receptor beta chain originates from a study of patients and donors after allogeneic stem cell transplantation. From germline, CDR1 is GTSNPN and CDR2 SVGIG (reference sequence). This CDR3 comprises 12 residues. Germline trimming cut 4 bases from V and 4 bases from J; bases unmatched to any gene: 1. From the RT-PCR reads, TCRdb called clonotypes with MiXCR, one entry per CDR3 protein. The sample has about a million distinct CDR3 sequences, roughly 18% seen once; the top ten hold 6%. This TCR was sampled from a human donor who was either an allogeneic HSCT recipient or a stem cell or donor lymphocyte infusion donor (not recorded which). It is not recorded whose cells these are; they may come from a transplant donor. This chain connects TRBV30 to TRBJ2-7, with 10 bases lining up with TRBD2. The sample consisted of blood, either unsorted or a sorted T cell fraction (not recorded which). This CDR3 is CAWTSGSYEQYF. The CDR3 DNA is TGTGCCTGGACTAGCGGGAGTTACGAGCAGTACTTC.